The entry that follows covers one T cell receptor (beta chain) sequence. Germline lookup yields CDR1 LGHNA and CDR2 YSLEER. The CDR3 runs 15 residues. V lost 4 bases to trimming and J lost 1 base; unmatched junction nucleotides: 4. Libraries were prepared by immunoSEQ multiplex PCR; TCRdb keeps only in-frame clonotypes and omits some of them. The sample holds more than 35,000 clones, 80% to 90% seen once. This sample is drawn from a study of blood T cell repertoires in COVID-19. Study-level background: Specimens from acute and convalescent COVID-19 originated in the United States, Italy and Spain.

This rearrangement joins TRBV4-3 to TRBJ1-1; 9 nucleotides agree with TRBD1. The TCR comes from an older man with acute or convalescent COVID-19. Material for sequencing was peripheral blood. The DNA for the CDR3 is TGCGCCAGCAGCCTACAGGGGGCAGCGAACACTGAAGCTTTCTTT. Translating gives CASSLQGAANTEAFF.